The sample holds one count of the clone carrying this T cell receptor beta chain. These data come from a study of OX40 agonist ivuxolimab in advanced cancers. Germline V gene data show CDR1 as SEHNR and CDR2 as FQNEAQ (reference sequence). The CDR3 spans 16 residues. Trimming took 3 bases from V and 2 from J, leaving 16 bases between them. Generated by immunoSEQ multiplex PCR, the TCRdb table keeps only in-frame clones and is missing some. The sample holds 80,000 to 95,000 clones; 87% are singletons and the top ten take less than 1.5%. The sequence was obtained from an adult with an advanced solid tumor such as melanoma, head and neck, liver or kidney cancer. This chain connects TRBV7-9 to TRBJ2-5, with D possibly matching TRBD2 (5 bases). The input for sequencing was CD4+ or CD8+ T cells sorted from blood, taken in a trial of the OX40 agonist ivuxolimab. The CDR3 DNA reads TGTGCCAGCAGCTTGAGGGCGCAGCTATTACAAGAGACCCAGTACTTC. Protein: CASSLRAQLLQETQYF. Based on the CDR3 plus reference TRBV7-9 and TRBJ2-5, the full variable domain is DTGVSQNPRHKITKRGQNVTFRCDPISEHNRLYWYRQTLGQGPEFLTYFQNEAQLEKSRLLSDRFSAERPKGSFSTLEIQRTEQGDSAMYLCASSLRAQLLQETQYFGPGTRLLVL.